The 31 T cell receptor beta chains listed next were all sequenced from one sample in a study of blood T cell repertoires in COVID-19. The table came from immunoSEQ multiplex PCR; TCRdb's copy has only in-frame clones and leaves some out. The sample includes a few hundred thousand clones, approximately 89% of them seen just once. Source material: peripheral blood. All receptors come from a woman aged 55-70 years with acute or convalescent COVID-19.

The genes are TRBV24-1 and TRBJ2-1; perhaps TRBD2 as D (5 bases). The CDR3 sequence is 15 residues long. Per the germline V gene, CDR1 is KGHDR and CDR2 is SFDVKD. V was clipped by 3 bases and J by 10 bases, with 18 bases between them. CDR3 loop: CATSDQTTLGWEQFF. The CDR3 nucleotides read TGTGCCACCAGTGATCAGACTACCCTAGGGTGGGAGCAGTTCTTC.

The chain recombines TRBV7-9 with TRBJ1-1; the D gene is possibly TRBD1 (5 bases). The germline gives CDR1 SEHNR, CDR2 FQNEAQ (reference sequence). Trimming took 6 bases from V and 11 from J, leaving 16 bases between them. The CDR3 has 12 amino acids. The CDR3 nucleotides are TGTGCCAGCAGTCCCCTTCGGGGGGACGCTTTCTTT. Protein product: CASSPLRGDAFF.

The chain employs TRBV3-1 (or the pseudogene TRBV3-2) and TRBJ1-2; D may be TRBD1 (6 bases). Germline V gives CDR1 LGHDT, CDR2 YNNKEL (reference sequence). The CDR3 runs to 15 residues. Trimming left V 2 bases short and J 7 bases short, with 17 bases between. The CDR3 region is CASSQTRGGAGGYTF. The DNA for the CDR3 is TGTGCCAGCAGCCAAACCAGGGGAGGGGCAGGTGGCTACACCTTC.

This clone was observed once. Other DNA sequences in the same sample also yield this CDR3. The genes are TRBV6-2 or TRBV6-3 and TRBJ2-5, with TRBD2 matching 13 bases. The CDR3 runs 14 residues. The trim removed 5 bases at V and 5 bases at J, leaving 2 bases unmatched. Germline-derived CDR1 and CDR2 are MNHEY and SVGEGT. The CDR3, as DNA: TGTGCCAGCAGTCGGACTAGCGGGAGCGAGACCCAGTACTTC. Amino acid sequence: CASSRTSGSETQYF.

The chain recombines TRBV12-3 or TRBV12-4 with TRBJ2-7; maybe TRBD1 (5 bases). CDR3 size: 13 residues. With 4 bases removed from V and 2 bases from J, the gap between germline ends came to 9 bases. DNA of the CDR3: TGTGCCAGCAGTTCCGACAGCCCCTACGAGCAGTACTTC. Its translation: CASSSDSPYEQYF.

CDR3 in DNA: TGTGCCAGCAGTTACTCCCCCGGGGGTCTTAATTCACCCCTCCACTTT. This encodes CASSYSPGGLNSPLHF. This rearrangement joins TRBV6-6 to TRBJ1-6; D is possibly TRBD1 (5 bases). V lost 0 bases and J 6 bases, leaving 12 bases between the germline ends. This CDR3 contains 16 residues. Germline V gene data show CDR1 as MNHNY and CDR2 as SVGAGI (reference sequence).

V is TRBV7-6 and J is TRBJ2-7; D is perhaps TRBD2 (5 bases). Germline V gene sequence: CDR1 SGHVS, CDR2 FNYEAQ. V lost 5 bases and J 1 base, leaving 15 bases between the germline ends. This CDR3 contains 15 residues. For the CDR3, the DNA is TGTGCCAGCAGCCCTTCCTCGGGGTTATCCTACGAGCAGTACTTC. Its translation is CASSPSSGLSYEQYF.

The chain couples TRBV19 to TRBJ1-2, with TRBD1 as a possible D gene (5 bases). Germline V CDR1 and CDR2: LNHDA, SQIVND (reference sequence). Trimming left V 5 bases short and J 1 base short, with 14 bases between. The CDR3 is 15 amino acids. CDR3 sequence reads: CASSGPDGHNYGYTF. The CDR3 DNA reads as TGTGCCAGTAGTGGCCCGGACGGACATAACTATGGCTACACCTTC.

V and J are TRBV24-1 and TRBJ1-5, with 7 bases matching TRBD1. Germline CDR1 and CDR2: KGHDR and SFDVKD. V shed 9 bases and J 1 base; nucleotides not matched to a gene: 5. The CDR3 is made up of 14 amino acids. CDR3 sequence (DNA): TGTGCCACCCAGGGGGAAGCAAGCAATCAGCCCCAGCATTTT. This translates into CATQGEASNQPQHF.

The gene calls are TRBV7-3 and TRBJ2-3, with D tentatively TRBD2 (5 bases). In germline, CDR1 is SGHTA, CDR2 FQGTGA. The CDR3 length is 17 residues. The V end was cut by 1 base, the J end by 2 bases, with 16 bases between. The CDR3 sequence is CASSLNPSLRHTDTQYF. As DNA, the CDR3 is TGTGCCAGCAGCTTAAACCCTAGCCTCCGCCACACAGATACGCAGTATTTT. Drawing the rest from reference TRBV7-3 and TRBJ2-3, the complete variable domain is GAGVSQTPSNKVTEKGKYVELRCDPISGHTALYWYRQSLGQGPEFLIYFQGTGAADDSGLPNDRFFAVRPEGSVSTLKIQRTERGDSAVYLCASSLNPSLRHTDTQYFGPGTRLTVL.

This clone was seen a single time. J is TRBJ2-3 and V is TRBV9, with D hard to call. Per germline, CDR1 SGDLS and CDR2 YYNGEE. V was trimmed by 1 base and J by 3 bases, leaving 6 bases between them. This CDR3 contains 13 residues. In nucleotides, the CDR3 is TGTGCCAGCAGCGTAACGGGTACAGATACGCAGTATTTT. This translates into CASSVTGTDTQYF. Drawing the rest from reference TRBV9 and TRBJ2-3, the complete variable domain is DSGVTQTPKHLITATGQRVTLRCSPRSGDLSVYWYQQSLDQGLQFLIQYYNGEERAKGNILERFSAQQFPDLHSELNLSSLELGDSALYFCASSVTGTDTQYFGPGTRLTVL.

V and J are TRBV28 and TRBJ1-2; TRBD1 might be the D (6 bases). Per germline, CDR1 MDHEN and CDR2 SYDVKM. Trimming shortened V by 9 bases and J by 0 bases, and 11 bases separated the two germline ends. This CDR3 spans 13 amino acids. This CDR3 is CASGTPPNYGYTF. The CDR3 nucleotides are TGTGCCAGTGGGACACCTCCTAACTATGGCTACACCTTC.

The chain carries TRBV19 and TRBJ2-2, with TRBD2 as a possible D gene (5 bases). The CDR3 totals 15 residues. The germline V gene has CDR1 LNHDA and CDR2 SQIVND (reference sequence). The V gene lost 1 base and the J gene lost 4 bases, with 10 bases spanning the gap. CDR3 residues: CASSIVGSATGELFF. Written as DNA, the CDR3 is TGTGCCAGTAGTATAGTTGGTAGCGCCACCGGGGAGCTGTTTTTT.

The rearrangement links TRBV28 to TRBJ1-3; 8 positions agree with TRBD1. The CDR3 loop spans 16 amino acids. The germline gives CDR1 MDHEN, CDR2 SYDVKM. Trimming at V came to 3 bases and at J to 3 bases, leaving 7 bases not matched to a gene. The CDR3 nucleotides are TGTGCCAGCAGTTTCACCCCAGGGGGCGGTGGAAACACCATATATTTT. It specifies CASSFTPGGGGNTIYF.

The V call is TRBV3-1 (or the pseudogene TRBV3-2), the J call TRBJ2-6; D unclear. Trimming pared 1 base from V and 0 bases from J, leaving 4 bases between. CDR1 LGHDT and CDR2 YNNKEL come from the germline V gene (reference sequence). The CDR3 has 15 amino acids. The CDR3 DNA is TGTGCCAGCAGCCAAGTCCGCTCTGGGGCCAACGTCCTGACTTTC. It yields the protein CASSQVRSGANVLTF.

This sequence joins TRBV12-3 or TRBV12-4 and TRBJ1-2, with 8 bases fitting TRBD1. CDR3 size: 13 residues. V trimming: 6 bases; J trimming: 0 bases; junction bases outside the gene matches: 0. The CDR3 spells CASRTGANYGYTF. In DNA, the CDR3 is TGTGCCAGCAGGACAGGGGCTAACTATGGCTACACCTTC.

V gene TRBV28 combines with J gene TRBJ1-1, with D possibly TRBD1 on 6 matching bases. This CDR3 contains 13 residues. Germline V gene lookup returns CDR1 MDHEN and CDR2 SYDVKM. V was pared by 9 bases and J by 5 bases, with 16 bases between. The CDR3 bases are TGTGCCAGTCGGGGACACTTAGGTACTGAAGCTTTCTTT. Its protein is CASRGHLGTEAFF.

The chain employs TRBV12-3 or TRBV12-4 and TRBJ1-1; D not certain. The CDR3 runs 11 residues. Trimming shortened V by 3 bases and J by 6 bases, and 5 bases separated the two germline ends. CDR3 coding DNA: TGTGCCAGCAGTTTGGGCTCTGAAGCTTTCTTT. This sequence encodes CASSLGSEAFF.

This chain connects TRBV5-1 to TRBJ1-1; 9 nucleotides line up with TRBD1. After removal of 4 bases from V and 8 bases from J, the junction contained 0 bases not matched to a gene. Germline V CDR1 and CDR2: SGHRS, YFSETQ. This CDR3 spans 11 amino acids. CDR3 DNA: TGCGCCAGCAGCGGGACAGGGGAAGCTTTCTTT. It is translated as CASSGTGEAFF.

This chain connects TRBV12-3 or TRBV12-4 to TRBJ2-7; D gene ambiguous. Trimming removed 8 bases at V and 6 bases at J, with 11 bases between. The CDR3 loop spans 11 amino acids. CDR3 in DNA: TGTGCCAGCCTGGAACGAGGCGAGCAGTACTTC. Residues: CASLERGEQYF.

This chain uses TRBV29-1 with TRBJ1-1, with 7 bases that match TRBD1. CDR1 and CDR2 from the germline V gene are SQVTM and ANQGSEA. The CDR3 consists of 14 residues. After removal of 3 bases from V and 2 bases from J, the junction contained 6 bases not matched to a gene. The CDR3 loop is CSVEVGTANTEAFF. CDR3 sequence (DNA): TGCAGCGTTGAGGTCGGGACAGCTAACACTGAAGCTTTCTTT.

The J gene is TRBJ2-3, the V gene TRBV5-1; TRBD1 agrees at 9 bases. V shed 7 bases, J shed 3 bases, and the junction held 6 bases outside the gene matches. The CDR3 totals 14 residues. CDR1 is SGHRS and CDR2 is YFSETQ in the germline V gene. The CDR3 here is CASSTGGGTDTQYF. CDR3 nucleotide sequence: TGCGCCAGCTCGACAGGGGGTGGGACAGATACGCAGTATTTT.

V and J are TRBV19 and TRBJ1-5; no reliable D call. CDR3 size: 16 residues. The germline V and J ends were trimmed by 3 bases and 3 bases, with 15 bases remaining between them. The germline V gene has CDR1 LNHDA and CDR2 SQIVND (reference sequence). The CDR3 DNA reads as TGTGCCAGTAGTATTCTTACGAGTATGTTCAATCAGCCCCAGCATTTT. Encoded protein: CASSILTSMFNQPQHF.

V gene TRBV18 combines with J gene TRBJ1-5; D is possibly TRBD1 (6 bases). This CDR3 comprises 16 residues. The V and J ends lost 4 bases and 0 bases respectively, with 13 bases between them. Germline CDR1 KGHSH, CDR2 LQKENI. CDR3 nucleotide sequence: TGTGCCAGCTCACGCCGGACAGTTTATAGCAATCAGCCCCAGCATTTT. It translates to CASSRRTVYSNQPQHF.

This clone was seen just once. This chain uses TRBV4-3 with TRBJ1-1, with a weak D call TRBD1 (6 bases). Trimming pared 3 bases from V and 4 bases from J, leaving 18 bases between. Germline V lookup: CDR1 LGHNA, CDR2 YSLEER. CDR3 length: 16 amino acids. CDR3 protein: CASSHLQGGVGTEAFF. CDR3 bases: TGCGCCAGCAGCCACCTACAGGGTGGGGTGGGCACTGAAGCTTTCTTT.

The V and J genes are TRBV5-4 and TRBJ1-2, with 10 positions matching TRBD1. CDR3 length equals 17 residues. Trimming took 4 bases from V and 2 from J; bases not matched to a gene: 11. The germline V gene encodes CDR1 SGHNT and CDR2 YYREEE (reference sequence). The CDR3 DNA reads as TGTGCCAGCAGCGACCGGGACAGGGGCCTACACAACTATGGCTACACCTTC. Its protein is CASSDRDRGLHNYGYTF.

V and J are TRBV3-1 (or the pseudogene TRBV3-2) and TRBJ2-1, with D perhaps TRBD2 (5 bases). This CDR3 has 13 amino acids. V dropped 1 base and J dropped 7 bases, with 8 bases sitting between them. Germline assignment: CDR1 LGHDT and CDR2 YNNKEL (reference sequence). This chain's CDR3 is CASSQVRRNEQFF. The CDR3 bases are TGTGCCAGCAGCCAAGTGCGGAGGAATGAGCAGTTCTTC.

J is TRBJ2-2 and V is TRBV5-4; 12 nucleotides align to TRBD2. Germline CDR1 and CDR2: SGHNT and YYREEE (reference sequence). The V and J ends lost 3 bases and 5 bases, in that order; junction bases with no gene match: 8. The CDR3 runs to 17 residues. This CDR3 reads CASSWPSGGARTGELFF. The CDR3 region has the DNA TGTGCCAGCAGCTGGCCTAGCGGGGGGGCCCGTACCGGGGAGCTGTTTTTT.

The chain has TRBV19 and TRBJ1-5; D possibly corresponds to TRBD1 (5 bases). Trimming took off 9 bases at V and 0 bases at J, with 9 bases between the two ends. The CDR3 sequence is 13 residues long. The V gene's germline CDR1 is LNHDA and CDR2 SQIVND (reference sequence). This chain's CDR3 is CASREHSNQPQHF. CDR3 sequence (DNA): TGTGCCAGCAGGGAACATAGCAATCAGCCCCAGCATTTT. Using reference TRBV19 and TRBJ1-5 for the parts outside the CDR3, the full variable domain is DGGITQSPKYLFRKEGQNVTLSCEQNLNHDAMYWYRQDPGQGLRLIYYSQIVNDFQKGDIAEGYSVSREKKESFPLTVTSAQKNPTAFYLCASREHSNQPQHFGDGTRLSIL.

The chain has TRBV7-6 and TRBJ1-5, with D perhaps matching TRBD1 (5 bases). The CDR3 extends over 18 amino acids. In germline, CDR1 is SGHVS, CDR2 FNYEAQ. V dropped 1 base and J dropped 0 bases, with 16 bases sitting between them. The CDR3 loop reads CASSLERSGSTSNQPQHF. CDR3 in DNA: TGTGCCAGCAGCTTAGAGAGGTCAGGGTCGACTAGCAATCAGCCCCAGCATTTT.

The chain recombines TRBV28 with TRBJ1-5; D perhaps matches TRBD1 (5 bases). Germline CDR1 reads MDHEN; CDR2 reads SYDVKM. V lost 3 bases and J lost 7, with 10 bases in between. CDR3 length: 13 residues. The CDR3 coding sequence is TGTGCCAGCAGTTTTCCAGGGAAGCAGCCCCAGCATTTT. This gives the protein CASSFPGKQPQHF.